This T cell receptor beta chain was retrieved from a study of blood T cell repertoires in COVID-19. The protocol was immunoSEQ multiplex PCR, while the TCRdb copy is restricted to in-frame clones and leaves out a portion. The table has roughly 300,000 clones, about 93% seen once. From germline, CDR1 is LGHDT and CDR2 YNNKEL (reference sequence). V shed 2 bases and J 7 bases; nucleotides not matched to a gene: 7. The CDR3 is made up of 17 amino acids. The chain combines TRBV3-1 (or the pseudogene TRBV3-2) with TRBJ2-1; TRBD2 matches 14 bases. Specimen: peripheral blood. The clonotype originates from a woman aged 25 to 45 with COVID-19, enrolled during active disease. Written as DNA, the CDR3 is TGTGCCAGCAGCCAACCCCCCGGACTAGCGGGGGGTAATGAGCAGTTCTTC. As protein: CASSQPPGLAGGNEQFF.